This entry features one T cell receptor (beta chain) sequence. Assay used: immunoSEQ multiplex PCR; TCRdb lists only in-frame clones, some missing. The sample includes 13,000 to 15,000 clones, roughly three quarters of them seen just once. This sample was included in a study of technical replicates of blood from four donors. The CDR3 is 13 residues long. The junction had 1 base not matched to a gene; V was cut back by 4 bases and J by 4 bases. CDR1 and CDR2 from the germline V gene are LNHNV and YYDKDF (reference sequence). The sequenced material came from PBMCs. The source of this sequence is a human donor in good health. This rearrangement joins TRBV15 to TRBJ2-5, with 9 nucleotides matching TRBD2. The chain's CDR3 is CATSISGRETQYF. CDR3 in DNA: TGTGCCACCAGCATTAGCGGGAGAGAGACCCAGTACTTC.